This T cell receptor beta chain was sequenced for a study of shared clonotypes between healthy human individuals. Study outcomes and limitations: The low donor count limited represented genetic and exposure-history diversity.

Selected positively for CCR7 and CD45RO-negative, naive CD8 cells excluded terminally differentiated effector memory CD45RA+ cells. All of the donors resided in Nashville, Tennessee, and each was a Caucasian adult. CDR1 and CDR2 (germline): MDHEN, SYDVKM. V lost 6 bases and J 9 bases, leaving 21 bases between the germline ends. The CDR3 loop spans 15 amino acids. Sequencing was performed with immunoSEQ multiplex PCR; in TCRdb, only in-frame clones are kept and a portion is missing. Of about 2.2 million clones in the sample, about 94% were seen once. As to this clone: Its target is not known.

V is TRBV28 and J is TRBJ2-1; weak D call: TRBD1 (5 bases). Sequencing used naive CD8+ T cells from PBMCs. The sequence derives from a young man in good health. Some clones in this sample may be carry-over from other donors' samples. The CDR3 here is CASSEGEMGSSEQFF. The CDR3 DNA sequence: TGTGCCAGCAGCGAAGGGGAAATGGGAAGTAGTGAGCAGTTCTTC.